This T cell receptor (beta chain) was found in a study of shared clonotypes between healthy human individuals. As processed by the authors: Sequence data from immunoSEQ were junction-only and lacked quality scores; consequently, filtering differed. Here immunoSEQ multiplex PCR was the method, and the copy in TCRdb shows in-frame clones only, minus some. From that table come the V and J calls and clone size; the DNA was used to work out D and trimming. Of hundreds of thousands of clones detected, around 72% appear once; the ten largest clones hold 1.5% to 2%. Findings of the study overall: Unshared clonotypes carried lower generation probabilities than those common to all four donors.

In regard to this clone: No antigen is known for it.

Germline CDR1 is MNHNS and CDR2 is SASEGT. CDR3 size: 17 residues. The V end lost 2 bases, the J end lost 2 bases, and 19 bases lay between the germline ends. This TCR derives from a woman aged 25 to 39 in good health. Sequenced input: memory CD4+ T cells sorted from blood. Subset meaning: CD45RA-negative fraction. The chain joins TRBV6-1 to TRBJ2-7; TRBD2 might be the D (6 bases). CDR3 in amino acids: CASSEQGTGVVPYEQYF. CDR3 in DNA: TGTGCCAGCAGTGAACAGGGTACGGGAGTTGTCCCCTACGAGCAGTACTTC.